Below are 18 T cell receptor beta chains sequenced from a single sample in a study of regulatory T cells in long-lasting Graves disease. Time point: persistent/refractory GD, antithyroid drugs over 5 years with positive TRAb. Following extraction of RNA from PBMCs, that RNA was used to make the TCR library. The TCR beta library used iRepertoire HTBI primers with Arm-PCR amplification of CDR3. A single record per CDR3 protein comes from TCRdb applying MiXCR to the multiplex PCR reads. The table has a few hundred thousand distinct CDR3 sequences, about a quarter seen once. The source material was peripheral blood mononuclear cells (PBMCs), sampled when the disease was refractory, from a patient treated with antithyroid drugs. The receptor set was obtained from a female donor with Graves disease.

J is TRBJ1-2 and V is TRBV3-1, with D unclear. V gave up 1 base and J gave up 4 bases, with 16 bases separating them. Germline lookup yields CDR1 LGHDT and CDR2 YNNKEL (reference sequence). The CDR3 has 16 amino acids. The CDR3 protein is CASSQAAGRTSYGYTF. The CDR3 nucleotides read TGTGCCAGCAGCCAAGCTGCAGGACGGACCTCCTATGGCTACACCTTC.

This clonotype occurred a few times. The chain is built from TRBV6-1 and TRBJ2-5; D gene unclear. Trimming stripped 5 bases from V and 5 bases from J, with 9 bases between. The CDR3 consists of 12 residues. Germline V gene lookup returns CDR1 MNHNS and CDR2 SASEGT. The CDR3 loop reads CASSLFRETQYF. CDR3 bases: TGTGCCAGCAGTCTCTTTCGGGAGACCCAGTACTTC.

This chain uses TRBV29-1 with TRBJ2-5; D uncertain. V lost 3 bases and J lost 5, with 10 bases in between. CDR3 length: 12 amino acids. CDR1 is SQVTM, CDR2 ANQGSEA, per germline. Here the CDR3 reads CSVDKTRETQYF. The CDR3 coding sequence is TGCAGCGTTGATAAAACCAGGGAGACCCAGTACTTC. The whole variable domain, remainder taken from reference TRBV29-1 and TRBJ2-5, is SAVISQKPSRDICQRGTSLTIQCQVDSQVTMMFWYRQQPGQSLTLIATANQGSEATYESGFVIDKFPISRPNLTFSTLTVSNMSPEDSSIYLCSVDKTRETQYFGPGTRLLVL.

This clonotype occurred a few times. The rearrangement joins TRBV20-1 to TRBJ2-4; TRBD2 matches 14 bases. V gave up 6 bases and J gave up 6 bases; unmatched junction bases: 1. Germline V CDR1 and CDR2: DFQATT, SNEGSKA (reference sequence). The CDR3 is 13 amino acids. The CDR3 spells CSAGLAGGNIQYF. The CDR3 DNA reads as TGCAGTGCCGGACTAGCGGGGGGAAACATTCAGTACTTC.

This clonotype has only a few counts. V and J are TRBV7-2 and TRBJ1-5; 7 nucleotides match TRBD1. CDR1 and CDR2 (germline): SGHTA, FQGNSA. This CDR3 is built from 16 residues. V lost 6 bases and J lost 0; bases outside the gene matches: 8. The CDR3 region is CASRMGTVYSNQPQHF. CDR3 DNA: TGTGCCAGCAGGATGGGGACAGTATATAGCAATCAGCCCCAGCATTTT.

Of note for this clonotype: Relative to the germline gene, one junction end is altered; a read error may explain this. The genes are TRBV13 and TRBJ2-7, with D unresolved. The CDR3 is 13 amino acids. Per the germline V gene, CDR1 is PRHDT and CDR2 is FYEKMQ (reference sequence). The chain's CDR3 is CTSSSRVGYEQYF. CDR3 DNA sequence: TGTACCAGCAGTTCTAGAGTGGGTTACGAGCAGTACTTC.

This clonotype was seen repeatedly, ten times or more. The rearrangement uses TRBV2 and TRBJ2-5, with 7 positions matching TRBD2. Germline V gene data show CDR1 as SNHLY and CDR2 as FYNNEI. CDR3 length: 14 residues. The junction had 2 bases not matched to a gene; V was cut back by 0 bases and J by 4 bases. In DNA form, the CDR3 reads TGTGCCAGCAGTGAAGCGGGAGGGGCAGAGACCCAGTACTTC. Translated, it gives CASSEAGGAETQYF.

Comment on this clonotype: A read error may produce the germline difference seen at one junction end. This chain uses TRBV6-5 with TRBJ2-7, with TRBD2 matching over 8 bases. Germline V gene data show CDR1 as MNHEY and CDR2 as SVGAGI. The CDR3 extends over 15 amino acids. CDR3: CVSSYTGTRAYEQYF. The CDR3, as DNA: TGTGTCAGCAGTTACACCGGGACTAGAGCTTACGAGCAGTACTTC.

The chain combines TRBV6-2 or TRBV6-3 with TRBJ1-2; 11 nucleotides line up with TRBD1. CDR1 is MNHEY and CDR2 is SVGEGT in the germline V gene. The length of the CDR3 is 20 residues. V lost 5 bases, J lost 5 bases, and 22 bases stayed unmatched. DNA of the CDR3: TGTGCCAGCAGTGGGGCCCCACGGGACAGGGGGAGTTTCGGAGTGTATGGCTACACCTTC. It specifies CASSGAPRDRGSFGVYGYTF.

This chain links TRBV19 with TRBJ1-5; TRBD1 is a possible D gene (6 bases). The CDR3 has 15 residues. Trimming shortened V by 6 bases and J by 0 bases, and 12 bases separated the two germline ends. The V gene's germline CDR1 is LNHDA and CDR2 SQIVND (reference sequence). CDR3 in DNA: TGTGCCAGTAGAGGACAGATTAATAGCAATCAGCCCCAGCATTTT. Translation: CASRGQINSNQPQHF.

This clonotype came up a few times. This sequence joins TRBV5-1 and TRBJ1-2; no reliable D call. Germline CDR1 SGHRS, CDR2 YFSETQ. The CDR3 totals 12 residues. V dropped 4 bases and J dropped 5 bases, with 9 bases sitting between them. CDR3 region: CASSIDAYGYTF. Written as DNA, the CDR3 is TGCGCCAGCAGCATTGACGCGTATGGCTACACCTTC.

About this clonotype: This sequence may be a read error, since a much larger clone differs from it by one base. The genes are TRBV6-4 and TRBJ1-2, with no clear D. Trimming pared 4 bases from V and 4 bases from J, leaving 13 bases between. Germline V gene sequence: CDR1 MRHNA, CDR2 SNTAGT. The CDR3 length is 14 residues. CDR3 nucleotides: TGTGCCAGCAGTGTCAGGACGGATAGCTATGGCTACACCTTC. This codes for CASSVRTDSYGYTF.

This chain uses TRBV29-1 with TRBJ2-1, with 10 bases lining up with TRBD1. The CDR3 length is 16 residues. J gave up 3 bases and V 3 bases, and 8 bases lay outside the gene matches. The germline CDR1 and CDR2 sequences are SQVTM and ANQGSEA. The CDR3 is CSVDRTGGRLYNEQFF. The CDR3 DNA sequence: TGCAGCGTTGACCGGACAGGGGGACGCCTCTACAATGAGCAGTTCTTC.

At least ten counts were recorded for this clonotype. The chain joins TRBV28 to TRBJ2-5; D uncertain. V was trimmed by 3 bases and J by 5 bases, leaving 16 bases between them. The V gene's germline CDR1 is MDHEN and CDR2 SYDVKM. There are 15 residues in the CDR3. The CDR3 DNA reads as TGTGCCAGCAGTTTTGATTTGACGGGCAGGGAGACCCAGTACTTC. This sequence encodes CASSFDLTGRETQYF.

The rearrangement uses TRBV5-1 and TRBJ2-2; 7 bases are a match to TRBD2. With 7 bases clipped from V and 7 bases from J, the junction kept 10 bases outside the gene matches. The CDR3 contains 14 residues. CDR1 and CDR2 (germline): SGHRS, YFSETQ. CDR3 nucleotides: TGCGCCAGCCGTGGGACTACCAGTGGCGGGGAGCTGTTTTTT. This encodes CASRGTTSGGELFF.

The chain recombines TRBV5-1 with TRBJ1-2; D is perhaps TRBD1 (6 bases). Germline lookup yields CDR1 SGHRS and CDR2 YFSETQ. Trimming cost V 3 bases and J 3 bases, with 15 bases left between them. The CDR3 sequence is 15 residues long. CDR3 in DNA: TGCGCCAGCAGCTCGGAAGGGGGGCAGTACTATGGCTACACCTTC. Protein sequence: CASSSEGGQYYGYTF.

This clonotype occurred a few times. The chain employs TRBV6-5 and TRBJ2-4; TRBD1 or TRBD2 may be the D gene (5 bases each). CDR1 MNHEY and CDR2 SVGAGI come from the germline V gene. The CDR3 covers 19 residues. Between the trimmed V and J ends, which lost 4 bases and 4 bases, there was a span of 26 bases. The CDR3 loop is CASSCDGDRGRRRKNIQYF. The CDR3 bases are TGTGCCAGCAGTTGCGATGGTGATCGGGGCCGTCGAAGGAAAAACATTCAGTACTTC.

This clonotype was seen many times. The rearrangement joins TRBV19 to TRBJ1-5; 8 bases match TRBD1. Germline CDR1 reads LNHDA; CDR2 reads SQIVND (reference sequence). CDR3 size: 13 residues. V lost 9 bases, J lost 3 bases, and 4 bases stayed unmatched. CDR3 coding DNA: TGTGCCAGCGAGGACAGGGCCAATCAGCCCCAGCATTTT. Translating gives CASEDRANQPQHF.